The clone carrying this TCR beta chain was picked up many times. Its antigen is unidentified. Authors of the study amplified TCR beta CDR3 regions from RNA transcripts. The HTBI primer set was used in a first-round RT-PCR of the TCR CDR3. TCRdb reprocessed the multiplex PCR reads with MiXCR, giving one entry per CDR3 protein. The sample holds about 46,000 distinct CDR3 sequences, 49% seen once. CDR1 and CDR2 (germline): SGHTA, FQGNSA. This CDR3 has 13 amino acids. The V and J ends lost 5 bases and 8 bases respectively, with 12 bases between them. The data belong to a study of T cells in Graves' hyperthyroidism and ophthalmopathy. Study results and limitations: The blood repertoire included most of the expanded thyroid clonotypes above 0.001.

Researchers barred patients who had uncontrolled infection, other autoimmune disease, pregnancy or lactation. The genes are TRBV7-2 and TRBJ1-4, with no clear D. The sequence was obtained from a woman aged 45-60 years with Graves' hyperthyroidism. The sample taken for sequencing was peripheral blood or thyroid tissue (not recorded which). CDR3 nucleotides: TGTGCCAGCAGCCCACAGAGAGGCGAAAAACTGTTTTTT. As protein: CASSPQRGEKLFF.